Below, 6 T cell receptor beta chains from the same sample are listed, as sequenced in a study of metastatic and nonmetastatic thyroid tumors. All patients were treatment-naive before thyroid surgery. TCRdb redid the clone calls on the PCR reads using MiXCR. The sample records 15,000 to 20,000 clones, over 10% being singletons. Material for sequencing was blood. Receptors originate from a female donor with papillary thyroid cancer or a benign thyroid nodule (not recorded which). Some clones in this sample may be carry-over from other donors' samples.

A remark on this clone: With a much larger clone just one base away, this may be a read error. This sample includes further DNA sequences coding for the same CDR3. The chain links TRBV4-2 to TRBJ1-1; D unclear. The CDR3 loop spans 15 amino acids. Germline V lookup: CDR1 LGHNA, CDR2 YNFKEQ. V lost 5 bases and J 5 bases, leaving 18 bases between the germline ends. CDR3 sequence: CASSSLEDFSTEAFF. CDR3 bases: TGTGCCAGCAGCTCCTTGGAGGATTTTAGTACTGAAGCTTTCTTT.

The rearrangement links TRBV5-1 to TRBJ2-4; no reliable D call. There are 13 residues in the CDR3. With 3 bases removed from V and 8 bases from J, the gap between germline ends came to 12 bases. The germline V gene encodes CDR1 SGHRS and CDR2 YFSETQ. DNA for the CDR3: TGCGCCAGCAGCTCCCCGGCGCAGGACATTCAGTACTTC. Its protein is CASSSPAQDIQYF.

This clone was observed many times. The CDR3 nucleotides are TGTGCCAGCAGCATTGGGACTAGCGGGAGTCTAGATACGCAGTATTTT. Its protein product is CASSIGTSGSLDTQYF. This sequence joins TRBV9 and TRBJ2-3; 14 bases are a match to TRBD2. Per germline, CDR1 SGDLS and CDR2 YYNGEE. V lost 4 bases to trimming and J lost 5 bases; unmatched junction nucleotides: 6. The CDR3 is made up of 16 amino acids. The full variable domain, completed using reference TRBV9 and TRBJ2-3, is DSGVTQTPKHLITATGQRVTLRCSPRSGDLSVYWYQQSLDQGLQFLIQYYNGEERAKGNILERFSAQQFPDLHSELNLSSLELGDSALYFCASSIGTSGSLDTQYFGPGTRLTVL.

This clone came up many times. The V and J genes are TRBV4-1 and TRBJ1-2; tentative D call: TRBD1 (6 bases). The length of the CDR3 is 15 residues. Trimming removed 0 bases from V and 2 bases from J, with 10 bases in between. Germline CDR1 reads MGHRA; CDR2 reads YSYEKL. Here the CDR3 reads CASSQETQGNYGYTF. The DNA for the CDR3 is TGCGCCAGCAGCCAAGAAACCCAGGGGAACTATGGCTACACCTTC.

Of note for this clone: One base away lies a much larger clone, so this may be a sequencing read error. The chain combines TRBV20-1 with TRBJ2-5; no firm D call. Per the germline V gene, CDR1 is DFQATT and CDR2 is SNEGSKA (reference sequence). The V and J ends lost 4 bases and 3 bases respectively, with 12 bases between them. This CDR3 is built from 13 residues. CDR3 coding DNA: TGCAGTGCTATCAGGACGGCCGAAGAGACCCAGTACTTC. It specifies CSAIRTAEETQYF.

This clone is judged medium-sized. The rearrangement joins TRBV27 to TRBJ2-2; D gene ambiguous. The ends were cut back, 1 base at V and 4 bases at J, with 4 bases in the middle. The CDR3 length is 13 residues. CDR1 and CDR2 from the germline V gene are MNHEY and SMNVEV (reference sequence). The CDR3 loop is CASSLWPTGELFF. CDR3 in DNA: TGTGCCAGCAGTTTATGGCCCACCGGGGAGCTGTTTTTT.